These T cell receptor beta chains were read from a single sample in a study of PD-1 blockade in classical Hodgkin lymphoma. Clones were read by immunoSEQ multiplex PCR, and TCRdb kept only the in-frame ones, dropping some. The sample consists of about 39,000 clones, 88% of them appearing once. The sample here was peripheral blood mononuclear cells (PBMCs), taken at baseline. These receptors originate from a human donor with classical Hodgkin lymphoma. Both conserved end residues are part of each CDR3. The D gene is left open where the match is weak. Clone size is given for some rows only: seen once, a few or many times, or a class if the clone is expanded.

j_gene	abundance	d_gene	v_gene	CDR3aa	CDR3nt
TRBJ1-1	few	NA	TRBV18	CASSPRPPPAEAFF	TGTGCCAGCTCACCGCGCCCTCCCCCAGCTGAAGCTTTCTTT
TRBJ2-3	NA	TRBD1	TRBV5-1	CASSRLFTGGRSQDTQYF	TGCGCCAGCAGCCGACTTTTCACAGGGGGAAGGTCTCAAGATACGCAGTATTTT
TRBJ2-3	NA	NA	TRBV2	CASSRDPTRTDTQYF	TGTGCCAGCAGTCGGGACCCTACCCGCACAGATACGCAGTATTTT
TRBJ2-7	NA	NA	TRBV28	CASSLGRLHEQYF	TGTGCCAGCAGCCTCGGCAGGTTACACGAGCAGTACTTC
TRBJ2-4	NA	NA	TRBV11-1	CASSLAKAGGFKNIQYF	TGTGCCAGCAGCTTAGCGAAGGCAGGAGGTTTCAAAAACATTCAGTACTTC
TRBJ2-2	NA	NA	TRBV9	CASSVEAQTGELFF	TGTGCCAGCAGCGTAGAGGCCCAGACCGGGGAGCTGTTTTTT
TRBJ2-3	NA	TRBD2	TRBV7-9	CASSPSGSMSDTQYF	TGTGCCAGCAGCCCGAGCGGGAGTATGTCAGATACGCAGTATTTT
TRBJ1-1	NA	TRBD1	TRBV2	CASSVGTAGNAEAFF	TGTGCCAGCAGTGTAGGGACAGCTGGGAACGCTGAAGCTTTCTTT
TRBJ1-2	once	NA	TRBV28	CASSSPPGSPADYGYTF	TGTGCCAGCAGCTCACCCCCCGGGAGCCCTGCAGACTATGGCTACACCTTC
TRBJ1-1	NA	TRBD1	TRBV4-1	CASSQPGQGLGNTEAFF	TGCGCCAGCAGCCAACCCGGACAGGGGCTGGGAAACACTGAAGCTTTCTTT
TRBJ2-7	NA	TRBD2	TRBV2	CASSYETSGRAPFYEQYF	TGTGCCAGCAGTTATGAGACTAGCGGGAGGGCGCCATTCTACGAGCAGTACTTC
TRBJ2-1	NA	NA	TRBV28	CASFNQGIGNEQFF	TGTGCCAGCTTCAACCAGGGTATCGGAAATGAGCAGTTCTTC
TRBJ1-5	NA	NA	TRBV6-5	CASSYRGSNQPQHF	TGTGCCAGCAGTTACAGGGGGAGCAATCAGCCCCAGCATTTT
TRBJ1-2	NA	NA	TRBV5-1	CASSSNTGYGYTF	TGCGCCAGCAGCTCGAACACAGGGTATGGCTACACCTTC
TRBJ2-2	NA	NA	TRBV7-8	CASSGGAGSNTGELFF	TGTGCCAGCAGCGGAGGAGCCGGGTCGAACACCGGGGAGCTGTTTTTT
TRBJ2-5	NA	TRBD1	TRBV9	CASSPRQGVFQETQYF	TGTGCCAGCAGCCCACGACAGGGGGTTTTCCAAGAGACCCAGTACTTC
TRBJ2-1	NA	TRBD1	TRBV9	CASNSGQGSDEQFF	TGTGCCAGCAATTCAGGACAGGGGTCCGATGAGCAGTTCTTC
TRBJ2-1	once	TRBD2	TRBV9	CASSESLAGGYNEQFF	TGTGCCAGCAGCGAATCCCTAGCGGGGGGATACAATGAGCAGTTCTTC
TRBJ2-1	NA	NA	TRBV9	CASSVGGAINEQFF	TGTGCCAGCAGCGTAGGGGGGGCCATCAATGAGCAGTTCTTC
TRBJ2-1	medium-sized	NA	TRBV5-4	CASSHISANNEQFF	TGTGCCAGCAGCCATATCAGCGCAAACAATGAGCAGTTCTTC
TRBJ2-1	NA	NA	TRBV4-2	CASSQGDSNNEQFF	TGTGCCAGCAGCCAAGGTGATAGCAACAATGAGCAGTTCTTC
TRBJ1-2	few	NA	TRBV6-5	CASSYSADPNYGYTF	TGTGCCAGCAGTTACTCGGCGGACCCCAACTATGGCTACACCTTC
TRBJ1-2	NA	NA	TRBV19	CASSISVYGYTF	TGTGCCAGTAGTATTTCCGTCTATGGCTACACCTTC
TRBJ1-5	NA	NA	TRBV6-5	CASSPRADSNQPQHF	TGTGCCAGCAGCCCCCGGGCCGATAGCAATCAGCCCCAGCATTTT
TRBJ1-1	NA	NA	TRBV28	CASSPQGHPRWAFF	TGTGCCAGCAGCCCCCAGGGCCACCCTCGCTGGGCTTTCTTT
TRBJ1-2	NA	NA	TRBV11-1	CASSLNRDELYGYTF	TGTGCCAGCAGCTTAAACAGGGACGAACTATATGGCTACACCTTC
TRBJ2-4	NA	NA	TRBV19	CASQQGSKNIQYF	TGTGCCAGTCAACAGGGTTCCAAAAACATTCAGTACTTC
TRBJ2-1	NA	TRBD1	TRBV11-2	CASSGFRDSSYNEQFF	TGTGCCAGCAGCGGATTTAGGGACAGCTCCTACAATGAGCAGTTCTTC
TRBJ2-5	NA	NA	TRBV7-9	CASSQGAPYQETQYF	TGTGCCAGCAGCCAGGGTGCCCCGTACCAAGAGACCCAGTACTTC
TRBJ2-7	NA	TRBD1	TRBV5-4	CASSRGQGGTYEQYF	TGTGCCAGCAGCAGGGGACAGGGTGGCACCTACGAGCAGTACTTC
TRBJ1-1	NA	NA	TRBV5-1	CASSLGGLNTEAFF	TGCGCCAGCAGCTTGGGGGGATTGAACACTGAAGCTTTCTTT
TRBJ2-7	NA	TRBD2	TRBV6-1	CASRKRGPYEQYF	TGTGCCAGCCGTAAGCGGGGACCCTACGAGCAGTACTTC
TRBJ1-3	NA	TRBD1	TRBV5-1	CASSLETGTGANTIYF	TGCGCCAGCAGCTTGGAAACCGGGACAGGGGCAAACACCATATATTTT
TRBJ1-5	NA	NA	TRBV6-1	CASIAGVYSNQPQHF	TGTGCCAGCATCGCGGGGGTTTATAGCAATCAGCCCCAGCATTTT
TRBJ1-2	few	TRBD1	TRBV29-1	CSVRLRDRGLQGYTF	TGCAGCGTTCGGTTAAGGGACAGGGGGCTCCAAGGCTACACCTTC
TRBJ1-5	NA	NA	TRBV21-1	CASSSRGLAQPQHF	TGTGCCAGCAGCAGCCGAGGGCTCGCTCAGCCCCAGCATTTT
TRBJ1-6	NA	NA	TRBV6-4	CASSPEINSPLHF	TGTGCCAGCAGTCCAGAGATCAATTCACCCCTCCACTTT
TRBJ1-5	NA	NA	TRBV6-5	CASSYRGRGQPQHF	TGTGCCAGCAGTTACAGGGGGAGGGGGCAGCCCCAGCATTTT
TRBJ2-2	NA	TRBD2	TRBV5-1	CASSLVPSGGPGELFF	TGCGCCAGCAGCTTGGTCCCTAGCGGGGGACCCGGGGAGCTGTTTTTT
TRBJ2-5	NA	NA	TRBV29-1	CSVPGDNQETQYF	TGCAGCGTCCCAGGGGACAACCAAGAGACCCAGTACTTC